Listed below are T cell receptor beta chains from one sample, sequenced in a study of T-cell reconstitution after alpha-beta-depleted transplantation in children. From the PCR reads, TCRdb called clonotypes with MiXCR, one entry per CDR3 protein. The repertoire holds more than 250,000 distinct CDR3 sequences, with 9.9% as singletons. This specimen consisted of PBMCs from the stem cell graft donor, obtained from the stem cell graft. These receptor sequences come from a human donor who donated a stem cell graft to a child with SCID. CDR3s include the opening cysteine and the closing phenylalanine or tryptophan. Fields, in order: clone size, J gene, D gene, V gene, CDR3 DNA, CDR3 protein. D genes are given only for firm matches. A row's size may be missing; if present it is once, few, many or a size class.

>.|TRBJ2-1|TRBD2|TRBV3-1
TGTGCCAGCAGCCCGGGACTAGCGGGGGGCATGGATGAGCAGTTCTTC
CASSPGLAGGMDEQFF
>.|TRBJ2-7|.|TRBV27
TGTGCCAGCAGTTTAGAGGGCTCCGTACCCTACGAGCAGTACTTC
CASSLEGSVPYEQYF
>.|TRBJ2-7|TRBD1|TRBV27
TGTGCCAGCAGTTCCGGGGACAGAACTCCCCTCTACGAGCAGTACTTC
CASSSGDRTPLYEQYF
>many|TRBJ2-2|.|TRBV5-1
TGCGCCAGCAGCTCCCCCGACAGGAACACCGGGGAGCTGTTTTTT
CASSSPDRNTGELFF
>many|TRBJ2-3|.|TRBV5-1
TGCGCCAGCAGCTTGATCAGTGTTGGGGACACAGATACGCAGTATTTT
CASSLISVGDTDTQYF
>few|TRBJ2-2|TRBD1|TRBV12-3/TRBV12-4
TGTGCCAGCAGTCCCCGGACAGGGACGGGCGGGGAGCTGTTTTTT
CASSPRTGTGGELFF
>few|TRBJ1-5|TRBD1|TRBV10-2
TGCGCCAGCAGCCCATCGGACAGGGGGCCGCAGCATTTT
CASSPSDRGPQHF
>few|TRBJ1-1|.|TRBV29-1
TGCAGCGTTGGGCAGGGAGGCACTGAAGCTTTCTTT
CSVGQGGTEAFF
>few|TRBJ2-7|.|TRBV12-3/TRBV12-4
TGTGCCAGCAGTTTGGGGACGGAGGCCTACGAGCAGTACTTC
CASSLGTEAYEQYF
>many|TRBJ2-2|.|TRBV27
TGTGCCAGCAGTCGTCTACCAGGGTGGGACACCGGGGAGCTGTTTTTT
CASSRLPGWDTGELFF
>.|TRBJ2-3|TRBD2|TRBV20-1
TGCAGTGCTAGGGCGGGGGGGCTGACAGATACGCAGTATTTT
CSARAGGLTDTQYF
>many|TRBJ1-1|TRBD1|TRBV7-8
TGTGCCAGCAGCTGGATACATCCGGGACAGGGGGCTGAAGCTTTCTTT
CASSWIHPGQGAEAFF
>few|TRBJ2-7|.|TRBV7-6
TGTGCCAGCAGCTTAGTAGCGAGCGCAGAGCAGTACTTC
CASSLVASAEQYF
>many|TRBJ2-3|.|TRBV12-3/TRBV12-4
TGTGCCAGCAGTCCTGGGACTTGGTTCTCTGACGCAGATACGCAGTATTTT
CASSPGTWFSDADTQYF
>.|TRBJ2-2|TRBD2|TRBV5-1
TGCGCCACCGCAGTCGGGGGGACGAACACCGGGGAGCTGTTTTTT
CATAVGGTNTGELFF
>few|TRBJ1-1|.|TRBV5-6
TGTGCCAGCAGCTTGGTGGGGGCCGACACTGAAGCTTTCTTT
CASSLVGADTEAFF
>.|TRBJ2-3|TRBD1|TRBV5-1
TGCGCCAGCAGCTTTGAATCCGGGACAGGGATTCTAGATACGCAGTATTTT
CASSFESGTGILDTQYF
>few|TRBJ2-1|.|TRBV12-3/TRBV12-4
TGTGCCAGCAGCCCCGGACGGATATACAATGAGCAGTTCTTC
CASSPGRIYNEQFF
>many|TRBJ2-5|.|TRBV10-3
TGTGCCATCAGTGATCCTGACAGTCCCCGGGATTTCCAAGAGACCCAGTACTTC
CAISDPDSPRDFQETQYF
>few|TRBJ1-4|.|TRBV20-1
TGCAGTGCTAGAAGGGACACACTTGCAACTAATGAAAAACTGTTTTTT
CSARRDTLATNEKLFF
>.|TRBJ2-4|.|TRBV9
TGTGCCAGCAGCTCCGAGCGTGGGGGGGCGTCAAACATTCAGTACTTC
CASSSERGGASNIQYF
>many|TRBJ2-7|.|TRBV12-3/TRBV12-4
TGTGCCAGCAGTTTAGTAATGGACATCGAGCAGTACTTC
CASSLVMDIEQYF
>few|TRBJ2-1|.|TRBV15
TGTGCCACCAGCAGTACTAAGAGCTCCTACAATGAGCAGTTCTTC
CATSSTKSSYNEQFF
>few|TRBJ2-7|.|TRBV5-1
TGCGCCAGCAGCTTGGTTGGAGGGGTGGAAGAGCAGTACTTC
CASSLVGGVEEQYF
>few|TRBJ2-7|TRBD1|TRBV27
TGTGCCAGCAGTGGGGACCGGGACAGTCCCTACGAGCAGTACTTC
CASSGDRDSPYEQYF
>.|TRBJ1-1|.|TRBV2
TGTGCCAGCACCACGTCGGCCGGTTACACTGAAGCTTTCTTT
CASTTSAGYTEAFF
>.|TRBJ2-1|.|TRBV10-3
TGTGCCATCAGTTTAAGGTCGGTTATTCCAGGTCGCCTAAACAATGAGCAGTTCTTC
CAISLRSVIPGRLNNEQFF
>few|TRBJ2-6|.|TRBV9
TGTGCCAGCAGCGTAGGGACAGCAGTCAGCTCTGGGGCCAACGTCCTGACTTTC
CASSVGTAVSSGANVLTF
>few|TRBJ2-7|.|TRBV2
TGTGCCAGCAGCCAGGGGTCAGTCCCCATCCAGGAGTACTTC
CASSQGSVPIQEYF
>.|TRBJ1-2|TRBD1|TRBV12-3/TRBV12-4
TGTGCCAGCAGGCCGGGACAGGGGGGCTACACCTTC
CASRPGQGGYTF
>.|TRBJ2-2|.|TRBV7-6
TGTGCCAGCAGCTCAGACCCGGGCCCCGGGGAGCTGTTTTTT
CASSSDPGPGELFF
>few|TRBJ2-2|TRBD1|TRBV7-6
TGTGCCAGCAGCTCCGGGCACAGGGGGCGCGGCACCGGGGAGCTGTTTTTT
CASSSGHRGRGTGELFF
>.|TRBJ1-5|.|TRBV12-3/TRBV12-4
TGTGCCAGCAGTTTAAGTTTCTTCGTGTCGGGGAATCAGCCCCAGCATTTT
CASSLSFFVSGNQPQHF
>.|TRBJ2-5|.|TRBV15
TGTGCCACCAGCAGGTGGGGCAGCCACCAAGAGACCCAGTACTTC
CATSRWGSHQETQYF
>.|TRBJ1-3|.|TRBV12-3/TRBV12-4
TGTGCCAGCAGTTCCCGCCAGACGGTTCTCTCTGGAAACACCATATATTTT
CASSSRQTVLSGNTIYF
>once|TRBJ2-7|.|TRBV5-6
TGTGCCAGCAGCGGTACAGGGTCTGGGTACGAGCAGTACTTC
CASSGTGSGYEQYF
>.|TRBJ2-3|.|TRBV25-1
TGTGCCAGCAGTGAAGTGGGGGAGGATACGCAGTATTTT
CASSEVGEDTQYF
>few|TRBJ2-7|.|TRBV6-5
TGTGCCAGCAGTTACTCGGAGGGTCTCTACGAGCAGTACTTC
CASSYSEGLYEQYF
>.|TRBJ1-4|.|TRBV5-5
TGTGCCAGCAGGGATGATAGGGGAACTAATGAAAAACTGTTTTTT
CASRDDRGTNEKLFF
>.|TRBJ1-2|.|TRBV2
TGTGCCAGCAGTGAAACCCGGGCTGGCTACACCTTC
CASSETRAGYTF
>few|TRBJ2-2|.|TRBV14
TGTGCCAGCAGCCAACTACTCATGACCGTGGGGCAGGTGAACACCGGGGAGCTGTTTTTT
CASSQLLMTVGQVNTGELFF
>.|TRBJ2-3|.|TRBV9
TGTGCCAGCAGCTCCACCAACGCGGGGAGCACAGATACGCAGTATTTT
CASSSTNAGSTDTQYF
>.|TRBJ2-2|.|TRBV6-6
TGTGCCAGCAGCCGACCTCGAATGGACACGAACACCGGGGAGCTGTTTTTT
CASSRPRMDTNTGELFF
>many|TRBJ2-4|.|TRBV12-3/TRBV12-4
TGTGCCAGCAGTTCTTTTACAGCCAAAAACATTCAGTACTTC
CASSSFTAKNIQYF
>few|TRBJ2-7|.|TRBV10-3
TGTGCCACCGGACCTGGGGCAGGGGCCACCTACGAGCAGTACTTC
CATGPGAGATYEQYF
>once|TRBJ1-2|.|TRBV6-1
TGTGCCAGCAGTCCCGCCGAAAACTATGGCTACACCTTC
CASSPAENYGYTF
>few|TRBJ2-3|.|TRBV7-9
TGTGCCAGCACCGAAAGCCAGCGGTACACAGATACGCAGTATTTT
CASTESQRYTDTQYF
>.|TRBJ2-1|TRBD2|TRBV7-6
TGTGCCAGCAGCTTAGATAGCGGGGCGAACAATGAGCAGTTCTTC
CASSLDSGANNEQFF
>few|TRBJ2-1|TRBD2|TRBV18
TGTGCCAGCTCGGACGGGACTACCTTATCCAATGAGCAGTTCTTC
CASSDGTTLSNEQFF